These 4 T cell receptor beta chains came from one sample sequenced in a study of blood T cell repertoires in COVID-19. Assay: immunoSEQ multiplex PCR; the TCRdb copy retains only in-frame clones and omits some. The sample yields around 140,000 clones, approximately 81% seen once. Sequences were obtained from peripheral blood. All receptors derive from a man aged 60 to 69 with acute or convalescent COVID-19.

This chain joins TRBV6-5 and TRBJ1-3, with a weak D call TRBD1 (5 bases). V shed 0 bases and J shed 4 bases, with 10 bases lying between them. The CDR3 covers 15 residues. CDR1 is MNHEY, CDR2 SVGAGI, per germline. The CDR3 nucleotides read TGTGCCAGCAGTTACTCGAACCAGGGCGGAAACACCATATATTTT. It codes for CASSYSNQGGNTIYF.

The chain employs TRBV6-5 and TRBJ1-1; D is ambiguous. This CDR3 is built from 15 residues. The V end lost 8 bases, the J end lost 1 base, and 17 bases lay between the germline ends. Germline V gene data show CDR1 as MNHEY and CDR2 as SVGAGI. Here the CDR3 reads CASALRRLQNTEAFF. CDR3 DNA: TGTGCCAGCGCCCTAAGGCGGCTCCAGAACACTGAAGCTTTCTTT.

The V call is TRBV5-1, the J call TRBJ2-5; 12 nucleotides line up with TRBD2. Trimming at V came to 4 bases and at J to 5 bases, leaving 9 bases not matched to a gene. The CDR3 is made up of 16 amino acids. CDR1 and CDR2 from the germline V gene are SGHRS and YFSETQ. CDR3 coding DNA: TGCGCCAGCAGCACTGGACTAGCGGGGACAGGGGAGACCCAGTACTTC. The encoded protein is CASSTGLAGTGETQYF.

J is TRBJ1-2 and V is TRBV5-4; no reliable D call. The ends were cut back, 0 bases at V and 1 base at J, with 4 bases in the middle. The CDR3 runs 13 residues. CDR1 is SGHNT, CDR2 YYREEE, per germline (reference sequence). Here the CDR3 DNA reads TGTGCCAGCAGCTTGGAACTTAACTATGGCTACACCTTC. The encoded protein is CASSLELNYGYTF.